A selection of T cell receptor beta chains follows, all from one sample in a study of blood T cells in healthy people across ages. TCRdb reprocessed the 5' RACE reads with MiXCR, giving one entry per CDR3 protein. The sample lists 600,000 to 1,000,000 distinct CDR3 sequences; about 25% were seen once. These same data were also listed under a study on T cells of mothers and their children.

The sequencing input was blood. These receptors were taken from a boy aged 5-17 years in good health. The CDR3 runs from the conserved cysteine through the conserved F or W. Each record gives: CDR3 protein, V gene, J gene.

CASTPWASSNTEAFF	TRBV28	TRBJ1-1
CASSFSGRANYEQYF	TRBV12-3/TRBV12-4	TRBJ2-7
CASRKAGGVETQYF	TRBV6-2/TRBV6-3	.
CATSRDPDRLRSYNEQFF	TRBV15	TRBJ2-1
CSVWDRRNTGELFF	TRBV29-1	TRBJ2-2
CASSRDDYNEQFF	TRBV5-1	TRBJ2-1
CASGTGTYEQYF	TRBV5-5	.
CSVYSSGGYEQYF	TRBV29-1	TRBJ2-7
CSASPRMANYGYTF	TRBV20-1	TRBJ1-2
CASRTPSDGETQYF	TRBV28	TRBJ2-5
CASPSRVNTGELFF	TRBV6-1	TRBJ2-2
CASSQDTYNRGGTEAFF	TRBV14	TRBJ1-1
CASSGGTATNEKLFF	TRBV5-1	TRBJ1-4
CASSTVTDTQYF	TRBV27	TRBJ2-3
CASSRWTGGVADTQYF	TRBV14	TRBJ2-3
CASSSRGGAGTDTQYF	TRBV12-3/TRBV12-4	TRBJ2-3
CASSQDLRASETDTQYF	TRBV4-3	TRBJ2-3
CASGQVPGMGYEQYF	TRBV4-1	TRBJ2-7
CSAGEGEGYEQYF	TRBV20-1	.
CSARGQLLYNEQFF	TRBV20-1	TRBJ2-1
CASRKMAGTVTDTQYF	TRBV6-1	TRBJ2-3
CASSSQVYSYEQYF	TRBV7-2	TRBJ2-7
CSARDPESSYEQYF	TRBV20-1	TRBJ2-7
CASSQVGGRNEKLFF	TRBV3-1	TRBJ1-4
CASSFPAPNEKLFF	TRBV28	TRBJ1-4
CSVVIGGRKSTDTQYF	TRBV29-1	TRBJ2-3
CAISEGPIGDEQYF	TRBV10-3	TRBJ2-7
CSIGGGGSPQHF	TRBV29-1	TRBJ1-5
CASSQDESGPYGYTF	TRBV4-1	TRBJ1-2
CASLKQGISSGANVLTF	TRBV28	TRBJ2-6
CAIRGTANTEAFF	TRBV10-3	TRBJ1-1
CASSDVAGAGNEQFF	TRBV10-2	.
CSVEDGGTPNEKLFF	TRBV29-1	TRBJ1-4
CVSSGGTTPSGANVLTF	TRBV25-1	TRBJ2-6
CSASAVGEYGYTF	TRBV20-1	TRBJ1-2
CASSPEGGTARIVSTF	TRBV11-1	TRBJ1-2
CASSWGGTTYEQYF	TRBV6-5	.
CASSSGQGYTGQFF	TRBV5-1	TRBJ2-1
CATSDPGTSGNNEQFF	TRBV24-1	.
CASSQDPGTGPEKLFF	TRBV4-1	TRBJ1-4
CASSVSPGQGDYGYTF	TRBV9	TRBJ1-2